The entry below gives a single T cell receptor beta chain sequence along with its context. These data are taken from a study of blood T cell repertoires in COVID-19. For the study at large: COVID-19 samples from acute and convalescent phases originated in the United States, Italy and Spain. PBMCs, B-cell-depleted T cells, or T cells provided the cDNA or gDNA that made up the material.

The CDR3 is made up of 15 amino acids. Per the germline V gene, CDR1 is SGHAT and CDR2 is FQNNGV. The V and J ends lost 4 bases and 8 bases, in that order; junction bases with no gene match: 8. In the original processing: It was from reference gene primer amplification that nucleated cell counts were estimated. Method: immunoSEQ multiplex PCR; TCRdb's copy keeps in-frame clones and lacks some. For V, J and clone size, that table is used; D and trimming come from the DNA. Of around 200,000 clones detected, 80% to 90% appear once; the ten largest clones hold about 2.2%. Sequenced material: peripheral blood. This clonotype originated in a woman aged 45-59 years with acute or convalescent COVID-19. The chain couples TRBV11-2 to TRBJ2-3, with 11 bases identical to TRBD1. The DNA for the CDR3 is TGTGCCAGCAGCTATAGGACAGGGGGCTCTGGTACGCAGTATTTT. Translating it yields CASSYRTGGSGTQYF. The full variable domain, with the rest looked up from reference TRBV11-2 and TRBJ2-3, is EAGVAQSPRYKIIEKRQSVAFWCNPISGHATLYWYQQILGQGPKLLIQFQNNGVVDDSQLPKDRFSAERLKGVDSTLKIQPAKLEDSAVYLCASSYRTGGSGTQYFGPGTRLTVL.